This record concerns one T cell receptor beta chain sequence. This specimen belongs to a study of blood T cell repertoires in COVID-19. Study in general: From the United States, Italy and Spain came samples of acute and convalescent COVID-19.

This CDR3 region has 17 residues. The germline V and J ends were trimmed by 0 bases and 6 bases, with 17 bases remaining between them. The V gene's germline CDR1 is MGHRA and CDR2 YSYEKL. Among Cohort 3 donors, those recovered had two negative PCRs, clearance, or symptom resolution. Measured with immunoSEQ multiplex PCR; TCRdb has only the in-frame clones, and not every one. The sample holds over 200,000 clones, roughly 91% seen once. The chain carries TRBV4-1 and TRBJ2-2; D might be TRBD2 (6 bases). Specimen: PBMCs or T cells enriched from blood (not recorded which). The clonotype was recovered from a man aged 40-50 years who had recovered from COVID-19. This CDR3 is CASSQDRRLVGAGELFF. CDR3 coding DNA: TGCGCCAGCAGCCAAGATAGGAGACTAGTCGGGGCCGGGGAGCTGTTTTTT.